Detailed here is one T cell receptor (beta chain). No antigen is known for it. The germline V gene encodes CDR1 DFQATT and CDR2 SNEGSKA (reference sequence). The CDR3 is 16 amino acids. UMI labels and 5' RACE were used to prepare the TRB cDNA libraries. With the 5' RACE reads reprocessed, TCRdb shows one record per CDR3 protein and no DNA. Its clone listing holds 100,000 or so distinct CDR3 sequences. The data derive from a study of CXCR3-negative and CXCR3-positive naive CD8 T cells. Triplicate sorts, around 300,000 cells apiece, were made for each CD8+ T cell subset. The study's findings and limits: Comparison of naive cells showed more hydrophobic TRB CDR3s in CXCR3-positive than in CXCR3-negative naive cells. Similar TRBV-TRBJ usage characterized naive CXCR3-negative and CXCR3-positive cells; memory cells differed. Memory CD8+ cells showed much lower diversity, while both naive subsets were comparably high.

Sequencing was done on a sample of naive CXCR3- CD8+ T cells from blood. Subset reported: CD45RO-CCR7+CD27+CD95- naive CD8+ T cells lacking CXCR3 (TNR3-). The chain carries TRBV20-1 and TRBJ2-1. The TCR was taken from a human donor in good health. Some clones in this sample may be carry-over from other donors' samples. The CDR3 sequence is CSARDLEGGSYNEQFF.